The 20 T cell receptor beta chains given below trace back to one sample, sequenced in a study of early T cells in non-severe SARS-CoV-2 infection (dated by TCRdb to the early 2020s). Libraries were made using 5' RACE. Data came from a NextSeq 500. The raw public data were reprocessed by TCRdb itself: fastp quality trimming at Q25, MiXCR clonotype calling, in-frame beta chains only. Under each unique CDR3 protein, matching rows form one entry showing the most common genes and DNA. Counted in this sample were approximately 110,000 distinct CDR3 sequences; about 15% of them appeared once. The top ten hold just over 20% of the sample. The sample consisted of whole blood. All receptors come from an adult who was a healthcare worker with PCR-confirmed SARS-CoV-2 infection or an uninfected control (not recorded which).

The CDR3 DNA reads as TGTGCCAGCAGCTTAAGAGGATCAGGCCAAGAGACCCAGTACTTC. Protein product: CASSLRGSGQETQYF. The chain employs TRBV7-3 and TRBJ2-5; unclear D gene. Germline V CDR1 and CDR2: SGHTA, FQGTGA. Trimming shortened V by 1 base and J by 1 base, and 10 bases separated the two germline ends. This CDR3 spans 15 amino acids.

V gene TRBV7-6 combines with J gene TRBJ2-7; D perhaps matches TRBD1 (7 bases). V lost 5 bases, J lost 5 bases, and 13 bases lay in between. This CDR3 is 13 amino acids long. Germline CDR1 and CDR2: SGHVS and FNYEAQ. CDR3 amino acids: CASSAGGPDEQYF. CDR3 nucleotides: TGTGCCAGCAGCGCAGGGGGGCCGGACGAGCAGTACTTC. Complete variable domain (other parts from reference TRBV7-6 and TRBJ2-7): GAGVSQSPRYKVTKRGQDVALRCDPISGHVSLYWYRQALGQGPEFLTYFNYEAQQDKSGLPNDRFSAERPEGSISTLTIQRTEQRDSAMYRCASSAGGPDEQYFGPGTRLTVT.

This chain connects TRBV5-1 to TRBJ2-1; TRBD1 is a possible D gene (6 bases). The ends were cut back, 0 bases at V and 3 bases at J, with 16 bases in the middle. This CDR3 has 17 residues. Germline V gives CDR1 SGHRS, CDR2 YFSETQ. CDR3 DNA: TGCGCCAGCAGCTTGGAATCTGGGCAGGGGTTCTACAATGAGCAGTTCTTC. Amino acids: CASSLESGQGFYNEQFF.

The J gene is TRBJ2-7, the V gene TRBV3-1; D uncertain. The CDR3 has 12 residues. Trimming removed 0 bases at V and 5 bases at J, with 5 bases between. CDR1 is LGHDT, CDR2 YNNKEL, per germline (reference sequence). In DNA, the CDR3 is TGTGCCAGCAGCCAAGACTCGGACGAGCAGTACTTC. It yields the protein CASSQDSDEQYF.

This clonotype has a handful of counts. This chain joins TRBV3-1 and TRBJ2-7, with D possibly matching TRBD1 (5 bases). CDR1 and CDR2 from the germline V gene are LGHDT and YNNKEL (reference sequence). V was clipped by 1 base and J by 5 bases, with 15 bases between them. CDR3 length: 15 residues. CDR3 DNA sequence: TGTGCCAGCAGCCAAGTTAAATTGGGGCCTCACGAGCAGTACTTC. Protein: CASSQVKLGPHEQYF.

The rearrangement uses TRBV10-2 and TRBJ2-5; no reliable D call. The CDR3 sequence is 13 residues long. V lost 4 bases to trimming and J lost 5 bases, with 11 bases between them. Per germline, CDR1 WSHSY and CDR2 SAAADI. For the CDR3, the DNA is TGCGCCAGCAGTGTGGAAGCGCTGGAGACCCAGTACTTC. Protein sequence: CASSVEALETQYF.

This clonotype showed up just a few times. DNA of the CDR3: TGCAGTGCTAGAGATCCAGGGGTACCCGGGGAGCTGTTTTTT. As protein: CSARDPGVPGELFF. The V and J genes are TRBV20-1 and TRBJ2-2; D may be TRBD1 (6 bases). V lost 0 bases, J lost 6 bases, and 11 bases lay in between. Germline CDR1 and CDR2: DFQATT and SNEGSKA (reference sequence). There are 14 residues in the CDR3.

This clonotype was found a few times. This chain connects TRBV19 to TRBJ2-1; either TRBD1 or TRBD2 may supply D (5 bases each). The germline V gene has CDR1 LNHDA and CDR2 SQIVND (reference sequence). Trimming left V 8 bases short and J 2 bases short, with 13 bases between. This CDR3 is 14 amino acids long. CDR3 protein: CASSFWGTYNEQFF. Written as DNA, the CDR3 is TGTGCCAGTTCGTTCTGGGGGACCTACAATGAGCAGTTCTTC. Based on the CDR3 plus reference TRBV19 and TRBJ2-1, the full variable domain is DGGITQSPKYLFRKEGQNVTLSCEQNLNHDAMYWYRQDPGQGLRLIYYSQIVNDFQKGDIAEGYSVSREKKESFPLTVTSAQKNPTAFYLCASSFWGTYNEQFFGPGTRLTVL.

This clonotype was detected a few times. The chain links TRBV3-1 to TRBJ1-6; D possibly corresponds to TRBD1 (5 bases). V was shortened by 3 bases and J by 5 bases, with 23 bases between the two germline ends. CDR3 length: 19 residues. Germline lookup yields CDR1 LGHDT and CDR2 YNNKEL (reference sequence). The CDR3 here is CASSQDTLGQGPNNSPLHF. CDR3 DNA sequence: TGTGCCAGCAGCCAGGACACTCTTGGGCAGGGACCTAATAATTCACCCCTCCACTTT. Together with reference TRBV3-1 and TRBJ1-6, the CDR3 gives the full variable domain: DTAVSQTPKYLVTQMGNDKSIKCEQNLGHDTMYWYKQDSKKFLKIMFSYNNKELIINETVPNRFSPKSPDKAHLNLHINSLELGDSAVYFCASSQDTLGQGPNNSPLHFGNGTRLTVT.

The chain uses TRBV2 and TRBJ2-1; 12 bases line up with TRBD2. The germline gives CDR1 SNHLY, CDR2 FYNNEI. After removal of 5 bases from V and 6 bases from J, the junction contained 8 bases not matched to a gene. This CDR3 is built from 16 residues. DNA for the CDR3: TGTGCCAGCAGTTCCCGCCGGACTAGCGGGGTCAATGAGCAGTTCTTC. Translation gives CASSSRRTSGVNEQFF.

This clonotype appeared a few times. This chain uses TRBV7-9 with TRBJ2-3, with 7 bases that match TRBD2. CDR3 length: 18 amino acids. From germline, CDR1 is SEHNR and CDR2 FQNEAQ (reference sequence). Losses at the gene ends were 3 bases for V and 1 base for J; bases not matched to a gene: 13. CDR3 loop: CASSFPLQAGWGTDTQYF. The CDR3 DNA reads as TGTGCCAGCAGCTTCCCTTTGCAAGCGGGGTGGGGCACAGATACGCAGTATTTT. The entire variable domain, with the rest obtained from reference TRBV7-9 and TRBJ2-3, is as follows: DTGVSQNPRHKITKRGQNVTFRCDPISEHNRLYWYRQTLGQGPEFLTYFQNEAQLEKSRLLSDRFSAERPKGSFSTLEIQRTEQGDSAMYLCASSFPLQAGWGTDTQYFGPGTRLTVL.

This clonotype has just one count. V gene TRBV5-1 combines with J gene TRBJ2-7; 9 positions agree with TRBD1. V shed 0 bases and J 7 bases; nucleotides not matched to a gene: 8. CDR1 and CDR2 from the germline V gene are SGHRS and YFSETQ. The CDR3 totals 15 residues. The CDR3 DNA reads as TGCGCCAGCAGCTTGGACAGGGGGCGACTACGGGAGCAGTACTTC. This codes for CASSLDRGRLREQYF. The full variable domain, with the rest looked up from reference TRBV5-1 and TRBJ2-7, is KAGVTQTPRYLIKTRGQQVTLSCSPISGHRSVSWYQQTPGQGLQFLFEYFSETQRNKGNFPGRFSGRQFSNSRSEMNVSTLELGDSALYLCASSLDRGRLREQYFGPGTRLTVT.

The sample holds many counts of this clonotype. The chain employs TRBV13 and TRBJ1-1, with a possible D match to TRBD1 (5 bases). V lost 4 bases, J lost 1 base, and 10 bases lay in between. Per germline, CDR1 PRHDT and CDR2 FYEKMQ (reference sequence). This CDR3 spans 14 amino acids. The CDR3 protein is CASSSLDTNTEAFF. Written as DNA, the CDR3 is TGTGCCAGCAGCTCCTTGGACACGAACACTGAAGCTTTCTTT.

This clonotype has more than one count but fewer than ten. The chain has TRBV3-1 and TRBJ2-1, with D maybe TRBD1 (5 bases). From germline, CDR1 is LGHDT and CDR2 YNNKEL (reference sequence). V lost 5 bases, J lost 9 bases, and 17 bases lay in between. The CDR3 has 14 residues. CDR3 region: CASSSRLVGAEQFF. CDR3 sequence (DNA): TGTGCCAGCAGCTCTCGATTGGTAGGGGCTGAGCAGTTCTTC.

There are many counts of this clonotype. The chain has TRBV24-1 and TRBJ2-2; D not certain. Germline CDR1 reads KGHDR; CDR2 reads SFDVKD. V dropped 5 bases and J dropped 2 bases, with 5 bases sitting between them. This CDR3 has 13 amino acids. The CDR3 here is CATSALNTGELFF. The CDR3 nucleotides are TGTGCCACCAGTGCTCTTAACACCGGGGAGCTGTTTTTT.

The chain employs TRBV7-9 and TRBJ1-1; D remains ambiguous. This CDR3 spans 13 amino acids. Per germline, CDR1 SEHNR and CDR2 FQNEAQ (reference sequence). Trimming removed 3 bases from V and 5 bases from J, with 10 bases in between. In nucleotides, the CDR3 is TGTGCCAGCAGCTTCCTCGGACTGACTGAAGCTTTCTTT. Protein product: CASSFLGLTEAFF.

There are a few counts of this clonotype. The chain links TRBV10-3 to TRBJ1-2, with D hard to call. The CDR3 totals 13 residues. Between the trimmed V and J ends, which lost 0 bases and 6 bases, there was a span of 8 bases. Per germline, CDR1 ENHRY and CDR2 SYGVKD. The CDR3 sequence: CAISESNLDGYTF. For the CDR3, the DNA is TGTGCCATCAGTGAGTCAAATCTGGATGGCTACACCTTC.

This clonotype was counted only a few times. The CDR3 bases are TGCGCCAGCAGCTTGGCCGGACAGCCAGCTGTACCCTACGAGCAGTACTTC. Amino acids: CASSLAGQPAVPYEQYF. The J gene is TRBJ2-7, the V gene TRBV5-1; TRBD1 might be the D (6 bases). The CDR3 extends over 17 amino acids. V was pared by 0 bases and J by 2 bases, with 18 bases between. CDR1 and CDR2 from the germline V gene are SGHRS and YFSETQ.

This clonotype showed up just a few times. The rearrangement links TRBV7-6 to TRBJ2-1; perhaps TRBD2 as D (5 bases). V was clipped by 6 bases and J by 0 bases, with 15 bases between them. The CDR3 spans 16 residues. CDR1 SGHVS and CDR2 FNYEAQ come from the germline V gene. This chain's CDR3 is CASSFEGTSSYNEQFF. The CDR3, as DNA: TGTGCCAGCAGTTTTGAGGGAACCAGCTCCTACAATGAGCAGTTCTTC.

The CDR3 DNA reads TGCAGTGCTAGTATTTACAATGAGCAGTTCTTC. Its translation is CSASIYNEQFF. The chain links TRBV20-1 to TRBJ2-1; D is ambiguous. The ends were cut back, 3 bases at V and 4 bases at J, with 4 bases in the middle. The CDR3 runs 11 residues. CDR1 is DFQATT and CDR2 is SNEGSKA in the germline V gene (reference sequence).